This TCR beta chain was recorded in a study of neurological immune-mediated disorders. Regarding the study as a whole: None of the CDR3 amino acid sequences found in expanded clones was shared across subjects. This suggests that the TCR-beta repertoires were private in all groups.

cDNA synthesis was performed by 5'RACE with 10-nucleotide random UMIs. TCRdb passed the 5' RACE reads through MiXCR, listing each CDR3 protein once. In the table there are tens of thousands of distinct CDR3 sequences, around 10% of which are singletons. Trimming took 7 bases from V and 8 from J; bases not matched to a gene: 11. The CDR3 is made up of 14 amino acids. The germline V gene encodes CDR1 MNHNY and CDR2 SVGAGI (reference sequence). This clonotype was observed many times. The antigen remains undetermined. Sequencing used PBMCs. This TCR was sampled from a man aged 40-50 years in good health. This sequence joins TRBV6-6 and TRBJ1-2; 9 bases are a match to TRBD1. The CDR3 nucleotides are TGTGCCAGCACCCTACAGGGGGCGTATAACGGCTACACCTTC. It codes for CASTLQGAYNGYTF.